This is a list of T cell receptor beta chains from one sample in a study of identical twins. TCRdb analysed the 5' RACE reads with MiXCR anew, one entry per CDR3 protein. The sample contains fewer than 900,000 distinct CDR3 sequences, around 20% of which appear only once. These data were likewise used in another study, on T cells expressing NK-cell markers.

Sequenced: PBMCs. All receptors come from a woman aged 18-35 years in good health. Each CDR3 is given with its conserved first and last residue. Each record gives: J gene, D gene, clone size, V gene, CDR3 DNA, CDR3 protein. D genes are given only for firm matches. Clone size is not always given. Where it is, it says once, few, many or a class for expanded clones.

TRBJ1-1	TRBD1	NA	TRBV12-3/TRBV12-4	TGTGCCAGCATCTACCGACAGGGTCACACTGAAGCTTTCTTT	CASIYRQGHTEAFF
TRBJ2-3	NA	NA	TRBV5-1	TGCGCCAGCAGCGGGCAGCCGAGCACAGATACGCAGTATTTT	CASSGQPSTDTQYF
TRBJ1-2	TRBD1	few	TRBV10-3	TGTGCCACGCTGGACAGGGCTAACTATGGCTACACCTTC	CATLDRANYGYTF
TRBJ2-2	NA	few	TRBV18	TGTGCCAGCTCACCAAATCGACCCGGGGAGCTGTTTTTT	CASSPNRPGELFF
TRBJ1-4	TRBD1	few	TRBV7-9	TGTGCCAGCAGTCTCAACAGGGGTGATAATGAAAAACTGTTTTTT	CASSLNRGDNEKLFF
TRBJ2-2	TRBD2	many	TRBV6-1	TGTGCCAGCAGTACCCGGGGGGGGGGCAAGGATGGCGGGGAGCTGTTTTTT	CASSTRGGGKDGGELFF
TRBJ2-3	NA	few	TRBV6-1	TGTGCCAGCAGGGCCGGACATTTTAGCACAGATACGCAGTATTTT	CASRAGHFSTDTQYF
TRBJ2-5	TRBD2	NA	TRBV7-8	TGTGCCAGCAAGAAGCGGGGCGCTCCGGAGACCCAGTACTTC	CASKKRGAPETQYF
TRBJ2-7	NA	many	TRBV7-8	TGTGCCAGCAGCCATGACACCCTCTACGAGCAGTACTTC	CASSHDTLYEQYF
TRBJ2-7	NA	NA	TRBV6-1	TGTGCCAGCAGTGAGGGTGGGGCTACCTACGAGCAGTACTTC	CASSEGGATYEQYF
TRBJ2-1	TRBD2	NA	TRBV12-3/TRBV12-4	TGTGCCAGCAGTTGGGGCGGGAGCTCCTACAATGAGCAGTTCTTC	CASSWGGSSYNEQFF
TRBJ2-7	NA	NA	TRBV6-2/TRBV6-3	TGTGCCAGCAGTTACAACGCCTACGAGCAGTACTTC	CASSYNAYEQYF
TRBJ2-7	NA	few	TRBV5-1	TGCGCCAGCAGCTTGGAGCTAGCGACCAATTCGGGGCAGTACTTC	CASSLELATNSGQYF